This T cell receptor (beta chain) was identified during a study of OX40 agonist ivuxolimab in advanced cancers. As for the study more broadly: The costimulatory receptor OX40 (CD134) was targeted by ivuxolimab, a fully human IgG2 agonistic monoclonal antibody. Intravenous ivuxolimab was administered to patients every 2 weeks at six dose levels: 0.01, 0.1, 0.3, 1.5, 3 and 10 mg/kg. Of the approximately 54 dose-escalation patients, hepatocellular carcinoma was present in some 19, melanoma in around 15, renal cell carcinoma in 9 and head and neck cancer in 9. In the dose-escalation cohort, roughly 82% of patients were male, and the mean age was approximately 60 years with a range of roughly 23 to 79. Prior anti-PD-1, anti-PD-L1 or anti-CTLA-4 therapy was permitted, and 40% of dose-escalation patients had received checkpoint inhibitors. Partial responses were achieved by three dose-escalation patients, of whom one had hepatocellular carcinoma and two had cutaneous melanoma. Peripheral TCRbeta sequencing was intended to test whether TCR sequence diversity was altered and clonal T-cell expansion was caused by ivuxolimab. The paper covers the monotherapy dose-escalation part of the phase I ivuxolimab trial, which included N of about 50 patients.

The paper as a whole reports these results and caveats: Low levels of normalized T-cell clonal expansion were also seen in some nonresponding patients. After ivuxolimab, CD8+ T cells had more expanded clones than CD4+ T cells on average. In the 0.1-3.0 mg/kg groups, partial responders were among the patients with the lowest normalized peripheral clonal expansion, particularly in CD8+ T cells. Antigen specificity was not determined for the clonally expanded peripheral T cells. Clonal expansion of both CD4+ and CD8+ blood T cells was observed from baseline to week 6 at doses 0.1 to 3.0 mg/kg.

To sequence the TCRbeta CDR3 region, genomic DNA was isolated from the sorted cells. TCRbeta CDR3 regions were sequenced using the immunoSEQ Assay. This immuneACCESS table, as held by TCRdb, lists in-frame sequences with V and J called but not all clones. Of the missing ones, under half trace to an unresolved V gene in checked studies; the others have no known cause. Present in this sample are roughly 8,600 clones, around 75% of which were seen just once. Clones ranked in the top ten supply about 16% of the sample. Patients with a history of autoimmune disease or receiving systemic immunosuppression were excluded from the trial. Peripheral blood for TCR sequencing was collected from all dose cohorts at baseline, on cycle 4 day 1, and on cycle 7 day 1. The samples were drawn from a first-in-human, open-label, multicenter phase I dose-escalation trial of ivuxolimab. Adults with locally advanced or metastatic melanoma, renal cell carcinoma, hepatocellular carcinoma or head and neck squamous cell carcinoma were enrolled in the trial. Before TCR sequencing, CD4+ and CD8+ T cells were separately sorted from peripheral blood.

Remarks on this clone: What antigen it recognizes has not been identified. Base qualities are not provided; no much larger clone lies one nucleotide away.

The CDR3 has 15 amino acids, counting the end cysteine and phenylalanine. Of all the DNA, just the CDR3 is kept, 45 bases in frame from base 1. Between the V and J ends, shortened by 9 bases and 6 bases respectively, the junction contains 23 bases. Via the germline V gene (reference sequence), CDR1 is MNHNY and CDR2 SVGAGI. This chain is built from TRBV6-6 and TRBJ1-1, and perhaps TRBD1 as D gene, on 5 matching bases. This clonotype originated in an adult with an advanced solid tumor such as melanoma, head and neck, liver or kidney cancer. The sequences come from CD4+ or CD8+ T cells sorted from blood, collected in a trial of the OX40 agonist ivuxolimab. The bases are TGTGCCAGTTTCCAATGGGGGGTTACCGGGCCTGAAGCTTTCTTT. Its amino acids are CASFQWGVTGPEAFF.